This is a list of T cell receptor beta chains from one sample in a study of T cell responses to AZD1222 COVID-19 vaccine. Assay: immunoSEQ multiplex PCR; the TCRdb copy retains only in-frame clones and omits some. Of around 88,000 clones listed, 88% are singletons. The specimen comprised peripheral blood, sampled on day 0 of AZD1222 vaccination. Receptors were obtained from an adult in good health. Each CDR3 is given with its conserved first and last residue. Each record gives: clone size, V gene, D gene, J gene, CDR3 protein, CDR3 DNA. A D gene is named only where the DNA matches it firmly. Rows may omit the clone size; those that give it use once, few, many or a size class.

clone size: -
V gene: TRBV3-1/TRBV3-2
D gene: -
J gene: TRBJ2-7
CDR3 protein: CASRHNSRGSNEQYF
CDR3 DNA: TGTGCCAGCAGACATAACTCCCGGGGGAGCAACGAGCAGTACTTC

clone size: -
V gene: TRBV4-3
D gene: TRBD2
J gene: TRBJ2-3
CDR3 protein: CASSQDLKSGRAMTDTQYF
CDR3 DNA: TGCGCCAGCAGCCAAGATCTGAAGAGCGGGAGGGCCATGACAGATACGCAGTATTTT

clone size: -
V gene: TRBV25-1
D gene: -
J gene: TRBJ1-3
CDR3 protein: CASSGVGTWGNTIYF
CDR3 DNA: TGTGCCAGCAGTGGAGTGGGGACTTGGGGAAACACCATATATTTT

clone size: -
V gene: TRBV28
D gene: TRBD2
J gene: TRBJ2-7
CDR3 protein: CASSLSGSATLSYEQYF
CDR3 DNA: TGTGCCAGCAGTTTGAGCGGGAGCGCTACCCTCTCCTACGAGCAGTACTTC

clone size: -
V gene: TRBV5-1
D gene: -
J gene: TRBJ2-1
CDR3 protein: CASTRGGGVGSYNEQFF
CDR3 DNA: TGCGCCAGCACCCGTGGAGGCGGGGTCGGGTCCTACAATGAGCAGTTCTTC

clone size: -
V gene: TRBV6-1
D gene: -
J gene: TRBJ1-2
CDR3 protein: CASSEAPGENYGYTF
CDR3 DNA: TGTGCCAGCAGTGAAGCGCCAGGGGAAAACTATGGCTACACCTTC

clone size: -
V gene: TRBV4-1
D gene: TRBD1
J gene: TRBJ2-2
CDR3 protein: CASSQEDRESGELFF
CDR3 DNA: TGCGCCAGCAGCCAAGAAGACAGGGAATCCGGGGAGCTGTTTTTT

clone size: few
V gene: TRBV6-5
D gene: -
J gene: TRBJ1-2
CDR3 protein: CASGVGPYGYTF
CDR3 DNA: TGTGCCTCCGGCGTCGGCCCTTATGGCTACACCTTC

clone size: -
V gene: TRBV27
D gene: -
J gene: TRBJ2-7
CDR3 protein: CASSPSPRGNDYEQYF
CDR3 DNA: TGTGCCAGCAGTCCATCCCCCAGGGGAAATGACTACGAGCAGTACTTC

clone size: -
V gene: TRBV11-2
D gene: TRBD2
J gene: TRBJ2-2
CDR3 protein: CASSPSSGSLTGELFF
CDR3 DNA: TGTGCCAGCAGCCCCTCTAGCGGGAGTTTGACCGGGGAGCTGTTTTTT

clone size: -
V gene: TRBV28
D gene: -
J gene: TRBJ2-1
CDR3 protein: CASSFPGPSIYNEQFF
CDR3 DNA: TGTGCCAGCAGTTTCCCCGGGCCGAGCATATACAATGAGCAGTTCTTC

clone size: -
V gene: TRBV23-1
D gene: -
J gene: TRBJ1-5
CDR3 protein: CASSQSSRGSSGNQPQHF
CDR3 DNA: TGCGCCAGCAGTCAATCGTCTCGGGGTAGCAGTGGCAATCAGCCCCAGCATTTT

clone size: -
V gene: TRBV15
D gene: -
J gene: TRBJ2-1
CDR3 protein: CATSRAQGQRSYNEQFF
CDR3 DNA: TGTGCCACCAGCCGAGCTCAGGGCCAACGCTCCTACAATGAGCAGTTCTTC

clone size: -
V gene: TRBV3-1/TRBV3-2
D gene: TRBD1
J gene: TRBJ1-4
CDR3 protein: CASSQRGRQGREKLFF
CDR3 DNA: TGTGCCAGCAGCCAAAGGGGGAGACAGGGAAGAGAAAAACTGTTTTTT

clone size: -
V gene: TRBV12-2
D gene: -
J gene: TRBJ1-2
CDR3 protein: CASSPGPTINYGYTF
CDR3 DNA: TGTGCAAGTAGCCCAGGGCCCACCATTAACTATGGCTACACCTTC

clone size: once
V gene: TRBV29-1
D gene: -
J gene: TRBJ2-1
CDR3 protein: CSVEGGYNEQFF
CDR3 DNA: TGCAGCGTTGAAGGTGGCTACAATGAGCAGTTCTTC

clone size: -
V gene: TRBV19
D gene: TRBD1
J gene: TRBJ1-6
CDR3 protein: CATRQGVRSPLHF
CDR3 DNA: TGTGCCACCAGACAGGGCGTACGTTCACCCCTCCACTTT

clone size: -
V gene: TRBV7-3
D gene: -
J gene: TRBJ1-6
CDR3 protein: CASSFGGDNSPLHF
CDR3 DNA: TGTGCCAGCAGCTTCGGGGGGGATAATTCACCCCTCCACTTT

clone size: few
V gene: TRBV4-1
D gene: -
J gene: TRBJ2-7
CDR3 protein: CASSQILTGTYEQYF
CDR3 DNA: TGCGCCAGCAGCCAGATTCTTACAGGGACCTACGAGCAGTACTTC

clone size: -
V gene: TRBV28
D gene: -
J gene: TRBJ1-1
CDR3 protein: CASSIFMNTEAFF
CDR3 DNA: TGTGCCAGCAGTATATTTATGAACACTGAAGCTTTCTTT

clone size: -
V gene: TRBV19
D gene: -
J gene: TRBJ1-5
CDR3 protein: CASSIRPGPQHF
CDR3 DNA: TGTGCCAGTAGTATCCGCCCGGGGCCCCAGCATTTT

clone size: -
V gene: TRBV12-3/TRBV12-4
D gene: -
J gene: TRBJ1-2
CDR3 protein: CASSPTGIYGYTF
CDR3 DNA: TGTGCCAGCAGCCCTACAGGGATTTATGGCTACACCTTC

clone size: -
V gene: TRBV6-5
D gene: TRBD1
J gene: TRBJ1-2
CDR3 protein: CASSITGDYGYTF
CDR3 DNA: TGTGCCAGCAGTATAACAGGGGACTATGGCTACACCTTC

clone size: -
V gene: TRBV4-1
D gene: TRBD2
J gene: TRBJ2-1
CDR3 protein: CASSQGTSGRNNEQFF
CDR3 DNA: TGCGCCAGCAGCCAAGGGACTAGCGGGAGGAACAATGAGCAGTTCTTC

clone size: -
V gene: TRBV28
D gene: -
J gene: TRBJ1-1
CDR3 protein: CASSLAPGGGHLTGFF
CDR3 DNA: TGTGCCAGCAGTTTAGCCCCCGGAGGCGGACACCTGACTGGCTTCTTT

clone size: -
V gene: TRBV25-1
D gene: -
J gene: TRBJ1-2
CDR3 protein: CASSESPTFPTGFYGYTF
CDR3 DNA: TGTGCCAGCAGTGAGTCGCCTACCTTCCCTACAGGGTTCTATGGCTACACCTTC

clone size: few
V gene: TRBV5-1
D gene: -
J gene: TRBJ2-7
CDR3 protein: CASSPTGTRLWEQYF
CDR3 DNA: TGCGCCAGCAGCCCTACCGGGACGCGGCTTTGGGAGCAGTACTTC

clone size: -
V gene: TRBV10-3
D gene: TRBD1
J gene: TRBJ2-1
CDR3 protein: CAIGEGAVNEQFF
CDR3 DNA: TGTGCCATCGGCGAGGGGGCTGTAAATGAGCAGTTCTTC

clone size: -
V gene: TRBV27
D gene: -
J gene: TRBJ1-1
CDR3 protein: CASSLWGMNTEAFF
CDR3 DNA: TGTGCCAGCAGTTTATGGGGGATGAACACTGAAGCTTTCTTT

clone size: -
V gene: TRBV7-8
D gene: TRBD1
J gene: TRBJ1-3
CDR3 protein: CASSSRDSLGNTIYF
CDR3 DNA: TGTGCCAGCAGCTCCCGGGACAGCCTTGGAAACACCATATATTTT

clone size: -
V gene: TRBV18
D gene: TRBD1
J gene: TRBJ1-2
CDR3 protein: CASSPDRVYGYTF
CDR3 DNA: TGTGCCAGCTCACCCGACAGGGTCTATGGCTACACCTTC

clone size: few
V gene: TRBV12-3/TRBV12-4
D gene: -
J gene: TRBJ2-5
CDR3 protein: CASNRNGQETQYF
CDR3 DNA: TGTGCCAGCAACAGAAACGGGCAAGAGACCCAGTACTTC

clone size: -
V gene: TRBV10-1
D gene: TRBD2
J gene: TRBJ2-5
CDR3 protein: CASSVGQGTRWREETQYF
CDR3 DNA: TGCGCCAGCAGTGTTGGACAAGGGACTAGATGGAGGGAAGAGACCCAGTACTTC

clone size: -
V gene: TRBV6-2/TRBV6-3
D gene: TRBD2
J gene: TRBJ2-5
CDR3 protein: CASSYSGTSGRGRTQYF
CDR3 DNA: TGTGCCAGCAGTTACTCGGGGACTAGCGGGAGGGGTAGGACCCAGTACTTC

clone size: -
V gene: TRBV24-1
D gene: TRBD1
J gene: TRBJ2-3
CDR3 protein: CATSDPGQGGDTQYF
CDR3 DNA: TGTGCCACCAGTGATCCGGGACAGGGGGGCGATACGCAGTATTTT

clone size: -
V gene: TRBV7-9
D gene: -
J gene: TRBJ2-7
CDR3 protein: CASSLNRAPDEQYF
CDR3 DNA: TGTGCCAGCAGCCTCAACAGGGCCCCCGACGAGCAGTACTTC

clone size: once
V gene: TRBV19
D gene: -
J gene: TRBJ1-5
CDR3 protein: CASSIGGSNQPQHF
CDR3 DNA: TGTGCCAGTAGTATTGGGGGTAGCAATCAGCCCCAGCATTTT

clone size: -
V gene: TRBV19
D gene: -
J gene: TRBJ2-6
CDR3 protein: CASRAGLVSGANVLTF
CDR3 DNA: TGTGCCAGTAGGGCGGGGCTTGTCTCTGGGGCCAACGTCCTGACTTTC

clone size: -
V gene: TRBV6-6
D gene: -
J gene: TRBJ1-1
CDR3 protein: CASSYSQSQTEAFF
CDR3 DNA: TGTGCCAGCAGTTACTCGCAGAGTCAGACTGAAGCTTTCTTT

clone size: -
V gene: TRBV3-1/TRBV3-2
D gene: TRBD2
J gene: TRBJ2-5
CDR3 protein: CASSHIGTSGERETQYF
CDR3 DNA: TGTGCCAGCAGCCACATAGGGACTAGCGGAGAAAGAGAGACCCAGTACTTC

clone size: few
V gene: TRBV7-9
D gene: TRBD1
J gene: TRBJ2-7
CDR3 protein: CASSSPWTGSSYEQYF
CDR3 DNA: TGTGCCAGCAGCTCACCTTGGACAGGGAGCTCGTACGAGCAGTACTTC

clone size: few
V gene: TRBV19
D gene: -
J gene: TRBJ1-5
CDR3 protein: CASSTGRSNQPQHF
CDR3 DNA: TGTGCCAGTAGCACGGGACGGAGCAATCAGCCCCAGCATTTT

clone size: -
V gene: TRBV5-8
D gene: -
J gene: TRBJ1-3
CDR3 protein: CASSRTGTGNTIYF
CDR3 DNA: TGTGCCAGCAGCAGAACGGGAACTGGAAACACCATATATTTT

clone size: -
V gene: TRBV2
D gene: TRBD1
J gene: TRBJ2-5
CDR3 protein: CASSEIGTGAETQYF
CDR3 DNA: TGTGCCAGCAGTGAAATAGGGACAGGGGCAGAGACCCAGTACTTC

clone size: -
V gene: TRBV6-6
D gene: -
J gene: TRBJ1-1
CDR3 protein: CASSYTREGTEAFF
CDR3 DNA: TGTGCCAGCAGTTATACCAGGGAAGGGACTGAAGCTTTCTTT